Included here is one T cell receptor (beta chain) sequence, with context. Its specificity is not known. A much larger clone lies a single base off, so this may be a read error. The length of the CDR3 is 14 residues. Trimming took off 1 base at V and 1 base at J, with 4 bases between the two ends. Three rounds of nested PCR, following a modified ARM-PCR protocol, produced the TCRbeta library. TCRdb called the multiplex PCR reads again in MiXCR, with one record for every CDR3 protein. The table lists around 200,000 distinct CDR3 sequences, roughly 70% of them singletons. The template was RNA from unsorted bulk tissue. This entry is derived from a study of tumor and adjacent non-tumor tissue in lung cancer. Notes on the study in general: TCR diversity was significantly greater in tumor than normal lung tissue.

The sequenced material came from lung tumor tissue. The sequence derives from a man in his sixties with non-small cell lung cancer. The gene calls are TRBV12-3 or TRBV12-4 and TRBJ2-2; D is undetermined. The CDR3 nucleotides read TGTGCCAGCAGTTTAGGCAGGAACACCGGGGAGCTGTTTTTT. It codes for CASSLGRNTGELFF.